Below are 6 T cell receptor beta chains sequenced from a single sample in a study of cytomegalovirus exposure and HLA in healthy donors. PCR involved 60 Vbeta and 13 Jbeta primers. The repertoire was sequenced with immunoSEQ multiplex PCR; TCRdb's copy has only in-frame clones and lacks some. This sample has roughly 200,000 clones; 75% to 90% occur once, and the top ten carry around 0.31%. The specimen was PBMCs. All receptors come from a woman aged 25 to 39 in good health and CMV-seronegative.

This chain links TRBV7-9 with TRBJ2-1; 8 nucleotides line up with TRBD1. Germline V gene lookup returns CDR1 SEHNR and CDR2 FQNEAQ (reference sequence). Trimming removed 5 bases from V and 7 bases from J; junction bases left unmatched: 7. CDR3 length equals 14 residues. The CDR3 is CASSRDRSANEQFF. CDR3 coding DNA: TGTGCCAGCAGCAGGGACAGGAGTGCAAATGAGCAGTTCTTC.

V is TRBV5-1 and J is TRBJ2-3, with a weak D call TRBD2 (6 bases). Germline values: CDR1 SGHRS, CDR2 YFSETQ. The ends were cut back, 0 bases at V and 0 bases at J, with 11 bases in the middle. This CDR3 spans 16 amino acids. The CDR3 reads CASSLGVGRSTDTQYF. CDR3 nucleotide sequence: TGCGCCAGCAGCTTGGGGGTCGGGAGAAGCACAGATACGCAGTATTTT.

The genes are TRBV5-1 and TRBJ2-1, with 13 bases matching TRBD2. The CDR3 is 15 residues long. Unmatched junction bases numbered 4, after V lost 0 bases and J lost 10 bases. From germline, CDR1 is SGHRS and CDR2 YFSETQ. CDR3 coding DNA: TGCGCCAGCAGCTTGGAGGGACTAGCGGGAATCGAGCAGTTCTTC. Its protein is CASSLEGLAGIEQFF.

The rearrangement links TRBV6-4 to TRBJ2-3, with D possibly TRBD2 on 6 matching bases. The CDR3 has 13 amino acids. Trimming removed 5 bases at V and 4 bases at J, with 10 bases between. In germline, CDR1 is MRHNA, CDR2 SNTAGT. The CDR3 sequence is CASSRELPDTQYF. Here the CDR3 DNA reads TGTGCCAGCAGTCGGGAGTTGCCAGATACGCAGTATTTT.

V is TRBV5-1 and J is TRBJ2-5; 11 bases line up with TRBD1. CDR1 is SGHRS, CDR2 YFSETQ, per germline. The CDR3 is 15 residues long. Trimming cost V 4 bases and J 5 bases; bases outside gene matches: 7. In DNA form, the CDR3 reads TGCGCCAGCAGCACCGGACAGGGGGCACACGAGACCCAGTACTTC. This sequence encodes CASSTGQGAHETQYF.

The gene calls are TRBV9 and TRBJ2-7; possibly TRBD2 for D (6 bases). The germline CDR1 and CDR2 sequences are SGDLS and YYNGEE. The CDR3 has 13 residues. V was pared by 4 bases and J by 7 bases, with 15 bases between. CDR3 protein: CASSSRTMAEQYF. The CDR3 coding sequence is TGTGCCAGCAGCTCCCGGACTATGGCGGAGCAGTACTTC.